This TCR beta chain was obtained from a study of STAT3 mutations in large granular lymphocyte leukemia. Per the germline V gene, CDR1 is MDHEN and CDR2 is SYDVKM. Deletions cut 8 bases from V and 4 bases from J, with 15 bases between. This CDR3 contains 13 residues. With regard to this clone: Its antigen is still unknown.

Measured with immunoSEQ multiplex PCR; TCRdb has only the in-frame clones, and not every one. The data show 8,300 or so clones, roughly nine tenths seen once. Study-level points and caveats: In T-cell large granular lymphocyte leukemia, about half of patients showed multiple immunodominant subclonotypes.

The sample taken for sequencing was peripheral blood mononuclear cells. J is TRBJ2-7 and V is TRBV28; D could derive from TRBD1 or TRBD2 (5 bases each). The clonotype comes from a middle-aged man with T-cell large granular lymphocyte leukemia. Some clones in this sample may be carry-over from other donors' samples. CDR3 region: CASAGLGEYEQYF. The CDR3 nucleotides read TGTGCCAGCGCTGGCTTGGGGGAGTACGAGCAGTACTTC.